These 13 T cell receptor beta chains were all obtained from the same sample, sequenced in a study of CD8+ T cells in alopecia areata. Following extraction, RNA underwent reverse transcription to cDNA, which served as the sequencing template. The assay was immunoSEQ multiplex PCR, and TCRdb's table has in-frame clones only and misses some. The sample lists around 70,000 clones, 29% occurring once. Treatment noted: oral pan-JAK inhibitor, 5-10 mg twice daily. Sequencing used CD8+ T cells sorted from blood, obtained at week 4, from a patient treated with tofacitinib. These receptor sequences come from a human donor with alopecia areata.

This chain uses TRBV9 with TRBJ1-5, with a tentative D call TRBD1 (6 bases). Trimming cost V 4 bases and J 6 bases, with 14 bases left between them. The CDR3 consists of 14 residues. Germline CDR1 and CDR2: SGDLS and YYNGEE. The CDR3 protein is CASSLRGSGQPQHF. CDR3 coding DNA: TGTGCCAGCAGCCTCAGGGGTTCAGGTCAGCCCCAGCATTTT. Based on the CDR3 plus reference TRBV9 and TRBJ1-5, the full variable domain is DSGVTQTPKHLITATGQRVTLRCSPRSGDLSVYWYQQSLDQGLQFLIQYYNGEERAKGNILERFSAQQFPDLHSELNLSSLELGDSALYFCASSLRGSGQPQHFGDGTRLSIL.

This clone was picked up a small number of times. The V gene is TRBV29-1, the J gene TRBJ1-1, with TRBD1 as a possible D gene (6 bases). The germline V gene encodes CDR1 SQVTM and CDR2 ANQGSEA. Between the trimmed V and J ends, which lost 7 bases and 7 bases, there was a span of 13 bases. The CDR3 has 11 residues. For the CDR3, the DNA is TGCAGCGGGGCGACAGGAGATGAAGCTTTCTTT. Amino acid sequence: CSGATGDEAFF.

The chain uses TRBV4-1 and TRBJ2-7; maybe TRBD1 (7 bases). Germline V CDR1 and CDR2: MGHRA, YSYEKL. Trimming pared 2 bases from V and 2 bases from J, leaving 13 bases between. The CDR3 runs to 15 residues. The CDR3 sequence: CASSQTAGGTYEQYF. The CDR3 DNA follows: TGCGCCAGCAGCCAAACCGCAGGGGGGACCTACGAGCAGTACTTC.

The chain employs TRBV5-6 and TRBJ2-3; 7 nucleotides align to TRBD1. The CDR3 runs to 14 residues. Germline-derived CDR1 and CDR2 are SGHDT and YYEEEE. With V trimmed by 4 bases and J by 1 base, 3 bases remained unmatched. Here the CDR3 DNA reads TGTGCCAGCAGCACCGGGACAGGCACAGATACGCAGTATTTT. It specifies CASSTGTGTDTQYF.

CDR3 residues: CASSVEGTANTEAFF. In nucleotides, the CDR3 is TGTGCCAGCAGCGTAGAAGGGACAGCGAACACTGAAGCTTTCTTT. The V call is TRBV9, the J call TRBJ1-1; 7 bases align to TRBD1. This CDR3 has 15 amino acids. V trimming: 0 bases; J trimming: 1 base; junction bases outside the gene matches: 3. Germline V CDR1 and CDR2: SGDLS, YYNGEE.

The chain carries TRBV29-1 and TRBJ1-5, with 7 nucleotides matching TRBD1. The CDR3 sequence is 14 residues long. Unmatched junction bases numbered 5, after V lost 6 bases and J lost 0 bases. Germline lookup yields CDR1 SQVTM and CDR2 ANQGSEA. The CDR3 reads CSVLTGFSNQPQHF. CDR3 nucleotide sequence: TGCAGCGTGCTGACAGGGTTTAGCAATCAGCCCCAGCATTTT.

This clone was detected only a few times. DNA for the CDR3: TGCGCCAGCAGCCTCTTAATCACCGGGGAGCTGTTTTTT. It codes for CASSLLITGELFF. J is TRBJ2-2 and V is TRBV4-1; D is uncertain. The germline gives CDR1 MGHRA, CDR2 YSYEKL. The V end lost 4 bases, the J end lost 4 bases, and 7 bases lay between the germline ends. The CDR3 runs 13 residues.

This clone was seen more than once but under ten times. The chain couples TRBV13 to TRBJ2-7, with D possibly matching TRBD1 (6 bases). This CDR3 region has 15 residues. Trimming took 3 bases from V and 5 from J, leaving 17 bases between them. CDR1 and CDR2 from the germline V gene are PRHDT and FYEKMQ (reference sequence). The CDR3 loop reads CASSFPTSQGNEQYF. The CDR3 nucleotides read TGTGCCAGCAGCTTTCCGACATCGCAGGGGAACGAGCAGTACTTC.

This rearrangement joins TRBV29-1 to TRBJ2-1; 7 bases match TRBD1. Germline CDR1 SQVTM, CDR2 ANQGSEA. Unmatched junction bases numbered 6, after V lost 7 bases and J lost 3 bases. The CDR3 covers 13 residues. CDR3 amino acids: CSAATGSYNEQFF. CDR3 DNA: TGCAGCGCGGCGACAGGGAGCTACAATGAGCAGTTCTTC.

The rearrangement uses TRBV27 and TRBJ2-7; TRBD2 aligns across 7 bases. The CDR3 is 14 residues long. The germline V gene encodes CDR1 MNHEY and CDR2 SMNVEV (reference sequence). With 8 bases clipped from V and 0 bases from J, the junction kept 7 bases outside the gene matches. In nucleotides, the CDR3 is TGTGCCAGCGGGGGGGGGACCACCTCCTACGAGCAGTACTTC. Translated: CASGGGTTSYEQYF.

The chain uses TRBV30 and TRBJ2-7; no clear D gene. Trimming took off 5 bases at V and 9 bases at J, with 20 bases between the two ends. The germline gives CDR1 GTSNPN, CDR2 SVGIG (reference sequence). The CDR3 has 13 residues. CDR3: CAWEEGQAPGQYF. DNA of the CDR3: TGTGCCTGGGAGGAAGGGCAGGCCCCTGGGCAGTACTTC.

The rearrangement links TRBV29-1 to TRBJ2-2; 9 nucleotides agree with TRBD1. Per the germline V gene, CDR1 is SQVTM and CDR2 is ANQGSEA. V dropped 6 bases and J dropped 6; count of bases not matched to a gene: 8. The CDR3 sequence is 14 residues long. The CDR3 nucleotides read TGCAGCGTAACCGGGACAGGGACGCCCGGGGAGCTGTTTTTT. As protein: CSVTGTGTPGELFF.

This sequence joins TRBV7-9 and TRBJ1-5, with D possibly matching TRBD1 (5 bases). The CDR3 has 15 amino acids. The germline V and J ends were trimmed by 4 bases and 6 bases, with 16 bases remaining between them. Looked up from germline, CDR1 is SEHNR and CDR2 is FQNEAQ (reference sequence). The CDR3 sequence is CASSSDGMGLQPQHF. CDR3 nucleotides: TGTGCCAGCAGCTCCGACGGAATGGGGCTTCAGCCCCAGCATTTT.